These T cell receptor beta chains were read from a single sample in a study of T cell repertoires in cytomegalovirus infection. MiXCR was run by TCRdb on the reads, yielding one entry per CDR3 protein. Here the sample spans over 150,000 distinct CDR3 sequences, 14% being singletons. The sequenced sample was PBMCs. Receptors originate from a human donor in good health (CMV status not recorded). Some clones in this sample may be carry-over from other donors' samples. The CDR3 runs from the conserved cysteine through the conserved F or W. The D gene is left open where the match is weak. Where a row states a size, it is once, few, many or the class of an expanded clone; other rows omit it.

d_gene	len	j_gene	v_gene	abundance	CDR3aa	CDR3nt
TRBD2	21	TRBJ2-7	TRBV28	.	CASSFPLAGETPTESSYEQYF	TGTGCCAGCAGTTTTCCGCTAGCGGGAGAGACCCCGACCGAGAGCTCCTACGAGCAGTACTTC
.	13	TRBJ2-5	TRBV25-1	many	CASSDGGSETQYF	TGTGCCAGCAGTGATGGGGGCTCAGAGACCCAGTACTTC
.	16	TRBJ2-6	TRBV28	.	CANNPDQGSGANVLTF	TGTGCCAACAACCCCGACCAGGGTTCTGGGGCCAACGTCCTGACTTTC
TRBD2	18	TRBJ2-5	TRBV4-2	many	CASSRSAGLAGARETQYF	TGTGCCAGCAGCAGATCGGCGGGACTAGCGGGAGCGAGAGAGACCCAGTACTTC
TRBD1	14	TRBJ2-2	TRBV23-1	.	CASSWTGGPGELFF	TGCGCCAGCAGCTGGACAGGGGGCCCCGGGGAGCTGTTTTTT
.	16	TRBJ1-1	TRBV19	few	CASSPTLQGLNTEAFF	TGTGCCAGTAGTCCAACTCTCCAGGGCTTGAACACTGAAGCTTTCTTT
.	14	TRBJ2-2	TRBV29-1	many	CSVGGAGNTGELFF	TGCAGCGTTGGGGGGGCAGGGAACACCGGGGAGCTGTTTTTT
.	13	TRBJ2-5	TRBV28	.	CASSSGDQETQYF	TGTGCCAGCAGTTCAGGGGACCAAGAGACCCAGTACTTC
.	14	TRBJ1-2	TRBV28	.	CASSFTGTNFGYTF	TGTGCCAGCAGCTTTACCGGGACAAATTTTGGCTACACCTTC
TRBD1	14	TRBJ1-2	TRBV7-9	few	CASSLTGGLRGYTF	TGTGCCAGCAGCCTGACAGGGGGCCTAAGGGGCTACACCTTC
TRBD1	14	TRBJ2-7	TRBV29-1	few	CSAKPGQGAYEQYF	TGCAGCGCCAAACCGGGACAGGGGGCGTACGAGCAGTACTTC
TRBD2	13	TRBJ2-7	TRBV29-1	.	CSVEGTSGFEQYF	TGCAGCGTTGAGGGGACTAGCGGCTTCGAGCAGTACTTC
TRBD2	15	TRBJ2-1	TRBV6-2/TRBV6-3	many	CATSSGRAQGNEQFF	TGTGCCACCTCTAGCGGGAGGGCCCAGGGGAATGAGCAGTTCTTC
.	14	TRBJ2-7	TRBV5-1	.	CASSPSGLNYEQYF	TGCGCCAGCAGCCCTTCGGGACTGAACTACGAGCAGTACTTC
.	16	TRBJ1-5	TRBV12-3/TRBV12-4	many	CASSTDTGYSNQPQHF	TGTGCCAGCAGTACCGATACAGGTTATAGCAATCAGCCCCAGCATTTT
TRBD1	15	TRBJ1-3	TRBV5-4	few	CASSLEGQSGNTIYF	TGTGCCAGCAGCTTGGAGGGACAGTCTGGAAACACCATATATTTT
.	13	TRBJ2-5	TRBV7-6	many	CASSYTRAETQYF	TGTGCCAGCAGCTATACCCGGGCAGAGACCCAGTACTTC
TRBD2	15	TRBJ2-4	TRBV28	few	CASSREGRYPNIQYF	TGTGCCAGCTCACGGGAGGGCCGTTATCCAAACATTCAGTACTTC
.	11	TRBJ1-2	TRBV28	many	CASSWDFGYTF	TGTGCCAGCAGTTGGGACTTCGGCTACACCTTC
TRBD1	17	TRBJ1-5	TRBV6-1	many	CATLPGTAGYSNQPQHF	TGTGCCACCCTCCCCGGGACAGCCGGATATAGCAATCAGCCCCAGCATTTT
TRBD2	19	TRBJ2-1	TRBV9	few	CASSARDRVPGLAGNEQFF	TGTGCCAGCAGCGCTCGGGACAGGGTACCGGGACTAGCGGGCAATGAGCAGTTCTTC
.	10	TRBJ2-1	TRBV29-1	many	CSVAIDEQFF	TGCAGCGTTGCGATCGATGAGCAGTTCTTC
TRBD1	15	TRBJ1-5	TRBV7-2	many	CASSSSGGPNQPQHF	TGTGCCAGCAGCTCCTCAGGGGGCCCCAATCAGCCCCAGCATTTT
TRBD2	15	TRBJ2-3	TRBV7-3	many	CASSLIGAGGGTQYF	TGTGCCAGCAGCTTAATCGGGGCGGGAGGTGGTACGCAGTATTTT
.	13	TRBJ2-2	TRBV19	few	CASTGGSTGELFF	TGTGCCAGTACCGGCGGATCCACCGGGGAGCTGTTTTTT
.	15	TRBJ1-5	TRBV6-2/TRBV6-3	.	CASSLGFPSNQPQHF	TGTGCCAGCAGTCTGGGATTCCCTAGCAATCAGCCCCAGCATTTT
TRBD1	15	TRBJ1-6	TRBV2	.	CASTDDRGRGSPLHF	TGTGCCAGCACTGACGACAGGGGGCGCGGGTCACCCCTCCACTTT
.	14	TRBJ2-2	TRBV7-8	many	CASSSTVISGELFF	TGTGCCAGCAGCTCCACTGTGATTTCCGGGGAGCTGTTTTTT
TRBD1	14	TRBJ1-1	TRBV19	.	CASSIWTGTTEAFF	TGTGCCAGTAGTATTTGGACAGGGACGACTGAAGCTTTCTTT
.	14	TRBJ2-3	TRBV5-4	.	CASPGGPSTDTQYF	TGTGCCAGCCCCGGAGGGCCTAGCACAGATACGCAGTATTTT
TRBD2	16	TRBJ2-5	TRBV18	.	CASSPRLADRGETQYF	TGTGCCAGCTCACCACGACTAGCGGACCGGGGGGAGACCCAGTACTTC
.	13	TRBJ2-7	TRBV14	many	CASSQDWNTEQYF	TGTGCCAGCAGCCAAGATTGGAATACCGAGCAGTACTTC
.	14	TRBJ2-1	TRBV5-5	few	CASSPGGQHNEQFF	TGTGCCAGCAGCCCGGGTGGACAGCACAATGAGCAGTTCTTC
.	14	TRBJ2-5	TRBV23-1	few	CASSPVASQETQYF	TGCGCCAGCAGTCCGGTTGCCAGCCAAGAGACCCAGTACTTC
TRBD2	16	TRBJ2-1	TRBV6-2/TRBV6-3	.	CASTHEELSGGDEQFF	TGTGCCAGCACCCACGAGGAACTATCGGGAGGAGATGAGCAGTTCTTC